One sample yielded the 21 T cell receptor beta chains listed below, sequenced in a study of cytomegalovirus exposure and HLA in healthy donors (dated 2017 in TCRdb). Receptor libraries were prepared by the immunoSEQ multiplex PCR assay. Imported from immuneACCESS, the table was reduced by TCRdb to in-frame sequences with V and J called. These copies leave out some clones; in studies compared against another copy, an unresolved V gene accounts for under half, and the cause of the remainder is not known. Counted in this sample were 150,000 to 180,000 clones; about 82% of them appeared once. The ten largest account for around 2.1% of the sample. Sequencing was carried out using PBMCs. These TCRs come from a human donor in good health.

The chain combines TRBV30 with TRBJ2-7; D possibly corresponds to TRBD1 (6 bases). CDR1 GTSNPN and CDR2 SVGIG come from the germline V gene (reference sequence). The CDR3 covers 12 residues. The V end lost 3 bases, the J end lost 3 bases, and 9 bases lay between the germline ends. This chain's CDR3 is CAWRTGFYEQYF. CDR3 sequence (DNA): TGTGCCTGGAGAACAGGGTTCTACGAGCAGTACTTC.

The genes are TRBV6-5 and TRBJ2-2; 8 nucleotides align to TRBD2. The CDR3 sequence is 16 residues long. Germline CDR1 reads MNHEY; CDR2 reads SVGAGI. The J segment lost 3 bases and the V segment lost 2 bases, leaving 5 bases of the junction unmatched. DNA of the CDR3: TGTGCCAGCAGTTACCCCAGCGGGAGTGACACCGGGGAGCTGTTTTTT. It yields the protein CASSYPSGSDTGELFF.

The CDR3 is CASSLQENTEAFF. The CDR3 DNA follows: TGTGCCAGCAGCTTACAGGAGAACACTGAAGCTTTCTTT. V is TRBV7-6 and J is TRBJ1-1; unclear D gene. V was clipped by 2 bases and J by 1 base, with 5 bases between them. Germline values: CDR1 SGHVS, CDR2 FNYEAQ. This CDR3 has 13 amino acids.

The genes are TRBV4-3 and TRBJ1-2; D call uncertain. Trimming shortened V by 1 base and J by 8 bases, and 20 bases separated the two germline ends. Germline V gives CDR1 LGHNA, CDR2 YSLEER. The CDR3 is 16 amino acids. In nucleotides, the CDR3 is TGCGCCAGCAGCCAAGGTCGGCGGTCCGTTGTTTGGGGCTACACCTTC. Its translation is CASSQGRRSVVWGYTF.

The chain combines TRBV7-3 with TRBJ1-2, with D possibly TRBD1 on 6 matching bases. The CDR3 extends over 13 amino acids. Germline V gene sequence: CDR1 SGHTA, CDR2 FQGTGA. V was clipped by 5 bases and J by 4 bases, with 11 bases between them. The CDR3 DNA reads TGTGCCAGCAGCAAGACAGGAGGCTATGGCTACACCTTC. Its translation: CASSKTGGYGYTF.

The chain is built from TRBV9 and TRBJ1-1; no clear D. Germline values: CDR1 SGDLS, CDR2 YYNGEE. Trimming shortened V by 0 bases and J by 0 bases, and 6 bases separated the two germline ends. The CDR3 consists of 14 residues. The CDR3 loop is CASSVAVLNTEAFF. CDR3 DNA: TGTGCCAGCAGCGTAGCAGTTCTGAACACTGAAGCTTTCTTT.

This clone was counted a single time. The rearrangement uses TRBV28 and TRBJ1-5; 7 bases are shared with TRBD1. The germline CDR1 and CDR2 sequences are MDHEN and SYDVKM. The CDR3 has 15 residues. The junction had 4 bases not matched to a gene; V was cut back by 5 bases and J by 0 bases. The DNA for the CDR3 is TGTGCCAGCAGTCAACAGGGGACTAGCAATCAGCCCCAGCATTTT. As protein: CASSQQGTSNQPQHF.

The chain joins TRBV6-6 to TRBJ1-2; perhaps TRBD1 as D (5 bases). The germline V gene encodes CDR1 MNHNY and CDR2 SVGAGI (reference sequence). The CDR3 is 14 amino acids. V gave up 7 bases and J gave up 0 bases, with 12 bases separating them. The CDR3 is CASTRDRPNYGYTF. CDR3 nucleotides: TGTGCCAGCACCAGAGACAGACCTAACTATGGCTACACCTTC.

This clone was seen a few times. This chain uses TRBV28 with TRBJ1-5; 7 positions match TRBD1. This CDR3 has 13 amino acids. After removal of 11 bases from V and 5 bases from J, the junction contained 9 bases not matched to a gene. Germline values: CDR1 MDHEN, CDR2 SYDVKM. The CDR3 nucleotides read TGTGCCTGTACACAGGGGACGGATCAGCCCCAGCATTTT. This encodes CACTQGTDQPQHF.

V gene TRBV5-1 combines with J gene TRBJ1-2; 8 nucleotides line up with TRBD1. Germline CDR1 and CDR2: SGHRS and YFSETQ. The trim removed 2 bases at V and 0 bases at J, leaving 6 bases unmatched. CDR3 size: 16 residues. The CDR3 region is CASSFGTGLTNYGYTF. CDR3 DNA sequence: TGCGCCAGCAGCTTTGGGACAGGCTTAACTAACTATGGCTACACCTTC.

DNA of the CDR3: TGTGCCAGCAGTTTAGCGGGGATCTCCTACGAGCAGTACTTC. It translates to CASSLAGISYEQYF. The chain employs TRBV6-4 and TRBJ2-7, with 8 bases identical to TRBD2. Trimming cost V 5 bases and J 0 bases; bases outside gene matches: 3. This CDR3 is built from 14 residues. From germline, CDR1 is MRHNA and CDR2 SNTAGT.

The chain links TRBV5-6 to TRBJ1-5; D not resolved. Germline V CDR1 and CDR2: SGHDT, YYEEEE. The CDR3 runs 12 residues. Trimming cost V 0 bases and J 9 bases, with 7 bases left between them. This CDR3 reads CASSLGISPQHF. CDR3 DNA sequence: TGTGCCAGCAGCTTGGGTATATCGCCCCAGCATTTT.

This clone was seen a handful of times. V is TRBV7-9 and J is TRBJ1-2, with TRBD1 matching over 11 bases. The CDR3 has 16 residues. The germline gives CDR1 SEHNR, CDR2 FQNEAQ (reference sequence). V dropped 1 base and J dropped 2; count of bases not matched to a gene: 3. The CDR3 protein is CASSLVRDRGNYGYTF. The CDR3 DNA reads as TGTGCCAGCAGCTTAGTACGGGACAGGGGGAACTATGGCTACACCTTC.

V gene TRBV15 combines with J gene TRBJ1-4; TRBD1 matches at 9 bases. After removal of 5 bases from V and 5 bases from J, the junction contained 6 bases not matched to a gene. From germline, CDR1 is LNHNV and CDR2 YYDKDF (reference sequence). The CDR3 consists of 15 residues. The CDR3 loop reads CATSDPGQGNEKLFF. The CDR3 DNA sequence: TGTGCCACCAGCGACCCGGGACAGGGAAATGAAAAACTGTTTTTT.

This chain connects TRBV29-1 to TRBJ1-5, with a weak D call TRBD1 (6 bases). Trimming removed 5 bases at V and 4 bases at J, with 12 bases between. There are 13 residues in the CDR3. Germline CDR1 is SQVTM and CDR2 is ANQGSEA. The CDR3 DNA reads TGCAGCGTTCAACAGGGAATGAATCAGCCCCAGCATTTT. It is translated as CSVQQGMNQPQHF. The whole variable domain, remainder taken from reference TRBV29-1 and TRBJ1-5, is SAVISQKPSRDICQRGTSLTIQCQVDSQVTMMFWYRQQPGQSLTLIATANQGSEATYESGFVIDKFPISRPNLTFSTLTVSNMSPEDSSIYLCSVQQGMNQPQHFGDGTRLSIL.

The J gene is TRBJ1-1, the V gene TRBV6-5; 8 nucleotides align to TRBD1. Per germline, CDR1 MNHEY and CDR2 SVGAGI. The V and J ends lost 5 bases and 8 bases, in that order; junction bases with no gene match: 7. This CDR3 has 13 residues. The CDR3 sequence is CASSQGARVEAFF. In DNA, the CDR3 is TGTGCCAGCAGTCAGGGGGCGCGAGTGGAAGCTTTCTTT.

V usage is TRBV6-5 and J usage is TRBJ2-3, with no clear D. In germline, CDR1 is MNHEY, CDR2 SVGAGI. Trimming cost V 8 bases and J 2 bases, with 11 bases left between them. The CDR3 has 13 residues. This CDR3 is CASARDYTDTQYF. Written as DNA, the CDR3 is TGTGCCAGCGCTAGAGATTACACAGATACGCAGTATTTT.

The V and J genes are TRBV2 and TRBJ1-2; 7 bases line up with TRBD1. After removal of 8 bases from V and 13 bases from J, the junction contained 13 bases not matched to a gene. Germline V gene data show CDR1 as SNHLY and CDR2 as FYNNEI. The CDR3 has 12 residues. CDR3 sequence: CASRRTGVGRTF. The CDR3 nucleotides read TGTGCCAGCCGACGAACAGGGGTAGGACGCACCTTC.

The gene calls are TRBV6-1 and TRBJ2-2; a weak D match, TRBD2 (6 bases). The V gene lost 8 bases and the J gene lost 3 bases, with 13 bases spanning the gap. CDR1 is MNHNS and CDR2 is SASEGT in the germline V gene. The CDR3 runs 14 residues. CDR3: CASGRPGDTGELFF. As DNA, the CDR3 is TGTGCCAGCGGCCGTCCGGGGGACACCGGGGAGCTGTTTTTT.

The V and J genes are TRBV7-9 and TRBJ1-1, with TRBD1 matching over 11 bases. This CDR3 is built from 19 residues. The germline gives CDR1 SEHNR, CDR2 FQNEAQ (reference sequence). V shed 4 bases, J shed 2 bases, and the junction held 15 bases outside the gene matches. CDR3 coding DNA: TGTGCCAGCAGCTCTCGTTCGGACAGGGGGCCCTCTGTTAACACTGAAGCTTTCTTT. It yields the protein CASSSRSDRGPSVNTEAFF.

V usage is TRBV29-1 and J usage is TRBJ1-3, with D possibly matching TRBD1 (5 bases). Germline CDR1 SQVTM, CDR2 ANQGSEA. There are 15 residues in the CDR3. Trimming pared 4 bases from V and 2 bases from J, leaving 15 bases between. The CDR3 nucleotides read TGCAGCGTTGCCACCACAATGGGGCCTGGAAACACCATATATTTT. Translated, it gives CSVATTMGPGNTIYF.